The 18 T cell receptor beta chains below come from one sample, sequenced in a study of chemoradiotherapy in HPV16-positive cancers. Some clones are missing from TCRdb's copy, which holds only in-frame ones; the method was immunoSEQ multiplex PCR. This sample carries tens of thousands of clones, about 85% of them seen once, and the ten largest clones take 2.1%. The source material was blood, sampled from a patient who underwent chemoradiotherapy. The receptors derive from a human donor with HPV-associated anogenital cancer.

This clone occurred a few times. The rearrangement uses TRBV6-5 and TRBJ1-2; D is undetermined. The CDR3 covers 15 residues. CDR1 and CDR2 from the germline V gene are MNHEY and SVGAGI. V lost 2 bases and J 4 bases, leaving 14 bases between the germline ends. The CDR3 DNA is TGTGCCAGCAGTTACAAGGTGGATTCTTCCTATGGCTACACCTTC. This sequence encodes CASSYKVDSSYGYTF.

The V and J genes are TRBV4-1 and TRBJ2-1, with D perhaps TRBD1 or TRBD2 (5 bases each). The CDR3 has 14 amino acids. Germline V gene sequence: CDR1 MGHRA, CDR2 YSYEKL. Trimming took off 8 bases at V and 3 bases at J, with 14 bases between the two ends. This CDR3 reads CASGAGTDYNEQFF. The DNA for the CDR3 is TGCGCCAGCGGCGCTGGGACGGACTACAATGAGCAGTTCTTC.

J is TRBJ1-1 and V is TRBV6-5, with a weak D call TRBD1 (5 bases). The V end lost 5 bases, the J end lost 1 base, and 5 bases lay between the germline ends. The CDR3 contains 12 residues. The germline gives CDR1 MNHEY, CDR2 SVGAGI. CDR3: CASSRGNTEAFF. The DNA for the CDR3 is TGTGCCAGCAGTAGGGGGAACACTGAAGCTTTCTTT.

This clone was observed a few times. The gene calls are TRBV10-2 and TRBJ1-1, with 9 nucleotides matching TRBD1. J lost 4 bases, V lost 6 bases, and 9 bases had no gene match. The CDR3 is 15 residues long. Per germline, CDR1 WSHSY and CDR2 SAAADI. The CDR3: CASRQRQGVGTEAFF. In DNA form, the CDR3 reads TGCGCCAGCAGACAACGACAGGGGGTTGGCACTGAAGCTTTCTTT.

This chain connects TRBV9 to TRBJ2-5; 8 nucleotides match TRBD2. The CDR3 spans 14 residues. The germline V gene has CDR1 SGDLS and CDR2 YYNGEE. Trimming removed 4 bases from V and 3 bases from J; junction bases left unmatched: 5. In nucleotides, the CDR3 is TGTGCCAGCAGCATTGGACTAGCTGAAGAGACCCAGTACTTC. Translation: CASSIGLAEETQYF.

The chain is built from TRBV14 and TRBJ1-1, with D possibly being TRBD1 (6 bases). The V gene lost 5 bases and the J gene lost 3 bases, with 10 bases spanning the gap. The CDR3 is made up of 13 amino acids. Germline V lookup: CDR1 SGHDN, CDR2 FVKESK. The CDR3 loop is CASSIHRDTEAFF. The DNA of the CDR3 is TGTGCCAGCAGCATTCACAGGGACACTGAAGCTTTCTTT.

The chain recombines TRBV5-1 with TRBJ1-3; no clear D. The CDR3 runs to 15 residues. CDR1 is SGHRS and CDR2 is YFSETQ in the germline V gene. Trimming took off 3 bases at V and 2 bases at J, with 12 bases between the two ends. CDR3 amino acids: CASSWPDLAGNTIYF. CDR3 bases: TGCGCCAGCAGCTGGCCGGATCTAGCTGGAAACACCATATATTTT.

The CDR3 loop reads CASSGAQSVWTEAFF. Here the CDR3 DNA reads TGTGCCAGCAGTGGGGCACAGAGCGTGTGGACTGAAGCTTTCTTT. V is TRBV6-1 and J is TRBJ1-1; no reliable D call. This CDR3 has 15 amino acids. From germline, CDR1 is MNHNS and CDR2 SASEGT. V was clipped by 4 bases and J by 5 bases, with 17 bases between them.

The gene calls are TRBV19 and TRBJ1-6; TRBD1 might be the D (6 bases). CDR1 is LNHDA and CDR2 is SQIVND in the germline V gene (reference sequence). The CDR3 length is 13 residues. V lost 7 bases and J 6 bases, leaving 10 bases between the germline ends. The CDR3 reads CASTRDINSPLHF. DNA of the CDR3: TGTGCCAGTACCCGGGACATTAATTCACCCCTCCACTTT.

The rearrangement links TRBV6-4 to TRBJ1-1; D unresolved. Germline CDR1 and CDR2: MRHNA and SNTAGT. The CDR3 is 15 amino acids. The ends were cut back, 0 bases at V and 3 bases at J, with 11 bases in the middle. The CDR3 DNA reads TGTGCCAGCAGTGACTCAATGACCCCACACACTGAAGCTTTCTTT. Its translation: CASSDSMTPHTEAFF.

A few counts support this clone. The chain is built from TRBV5-4 and TRBJ1-2, with TRBD1 identical over 7 bases. V lost 0 bases and J lost 4; bases outside the gene matches: 15. In germline, CDR1 is SGHNT, CDR2 YYREEE (reference sequence). CDR3 length: 18 residues. CDR3 sequence (DNA): TGTGCCAGCAGCTTGGATCAGGCGGTGAGGGGGCCCGGCTATGGCTACACCTTC. It specifies CASSLDQAVRGPGYGYTF.

The chain joins TRBV6-6 to TRBJ2-7, with D possibly being TRBD1 (5 bases). V lost 8 bases, J lost 3 bases, and 20 bases lay in between. Germline V gene data show CDR1 as MNHNY and CDR2 as SVGAGI (reference sequence). The CDR3 is 15 residues long. CDR3 DNA: TGTGCCAGCGCCCTTGGTGGCAGGGAAATCTACGAGCAGTACTTC. It codes for CASALGGREIYEQYF.

The chain's CDR3 is CASRLGSGQCDQPQHF. The CDR3 DNA follows: TGTGCAAGTCGCTTAGGGTCGGGACAGTGCGATCAGCCCCAGCATTTT. The J gene is TRBJ1-5, the V gene TRBV12-2; TRBD1, the table's D call, lacks a check against the DNA. TRBV12-2 is noted as a pseudogene. This CDR3 comprises 16 residues.

The rearrangement links TRBV5-1 to TRBJ1-4; no clear D. Germline V lookup: CDR1 SGHRS, CDR2 YFSETQ. The CDR3 totals 15 residues. Trimming shortened V by 1 base and J by 4 bases, and 11 bases separated the two germline ends. The CDR3 region has the DNA TGCGCCAGCAGCTTGTCTCGACGGTTTAATGAAAAACTGTTTTTT. Translation: CASSLSRRFNEKLFF. The complete variable domain, with remaining parts taken from reference TRBV5-1 and TRBJ1-4, reads KAGVTQTPRYLIKTRGQQVTLSCSPISGHRSVSWYQQTPGQGLQFLFEYFSETQRNKGNFPGRFSGRQFSNSRSEMNVSTLELGDSALYLCASSLSRRFNEKLFFGSGTQLSVL.

The V gene is TRBV28, the J gene TRBJ2-7; possibly TRBD2 for D (6 bases). CDR3 length: 15 amino acids. The V end lost 7 bases, the J end lost 3 bases, and 19 bases lay between the germline ends. Germline-derived CDR1 and CDR2 are MDHEN and SYDVKM. CDR3 protein: CASTYGRGTSYEQYF. In nucleotides, the CDR3 is TGTGCCAGCACCTATGGTCGGGGGACCAGCTACGAGCAGTACTTC.

The J gene is TRBJ1-1, the V gene TRBV5-1; 7 bases agree with TRBD1. The length of the CDR3 is 13 residues. V lost 4 bases, J lost 5 bases, and 5 bases stayed unmatched. Germline V gene lookup returns CDR1 SGHRS and CDR2 YFSETQ. The CDR3 DNA reads TGCGCCAGCAGCCAGCAGGGGGGAACTGAAGCTTTCTTT. Translation: CASSQQGGTEAFF.

The DNA of the CDR3 is TGCAGCTGTTATATAGGGGGTTACTATGGCTACACCTTC. Protein product: CSCYIGGYYGYTF. This chain connects TRBV29-1 to TRBJ1-2; D might be TRBD1 (6 bases). Germline V gives CDR1 SQVTM, CDR2 ANQGSEA. CDR3 size: 13 residues. The V gene lost 8 bases and the J gene lost 3 bases, with 16 bases spanning the gap.

The chain joins TRBV29-1 to TRBJ2-6, with TRBD1 identical over 10 bases. The CDR3 sequence is 15 residues long. Per the germline V gene, CDR1 is SQVTM and CDR2 is ANQGSEA. Germline trimming cut 5 bases from V and 2 bases from J; bases unmatched to any gene: 3. The CDR3 loop is CSVYGTGAGANVLTF. CDR3 nucleotides: TGCAGCGTTTATGGGACAGGGGCTGGGGCCAACGTCCTGACTTTC.